This T cell receptor (beta chain) was identified during a study of blood T cells in healthy people across ages. CDR1 and CDR2 from the germline V gene are MNHEY and SMNVEV (reference sequence). With V trimmed by 5 bases and J by 11 bases, 17 bases remained unmatched. The CDR3 loop spans 17 amino acids. Using a J-beta primer mix together with a sample-barcoded 5' primer, a second PCR was run for roughly 6 to 11 cycles. A 12-random-nucleotide template-switch adaptor tagged each cDNA molecule. From the 5' RACE reads, TCRdb called clonotypes with MiXCR, one entry per CDR3 protein. The sample contains roughly 570,000 distinct CDR3 sequences, roughly a quarter of which appear only once.

This clonotype was obtained from a woman between 65 and 79 years old in good health. V is TRBV27 and J is TRBJ2-3, with TRBD2 matching 12 bases. The sample comprised blood. Here the CDR3 reads CASSNLRSSGRAPWQYF. The CDR3 DNA is TGTGCCAGCAGTAACCTTAGGTCTAGCGGGAGGGCCCCGTGGCAGTATTTT.